These T cell receptor beta chains were read from a single sample in a study of naive and memory T cell subsets. TCRdb itself ran the UMI-ligation and nested PCR reads through MiXCR, one entry per CDR3 protein. The table shows some 14,000 distinct CDR3 sequences, with less than 5.5% occurring only once. Sequences were derived from skin, sampled from a tuberculin skin test site. These receptors all stem from an adult in good health. Both conserved end residues are part of each CDR3. A D gene is named only where the DNA matches it firmly. Clone size appears in some rows only: once, few, many, or a class for an expanded clone.

cdr3_aa cdr3_nt v_call cdr3_length clone_size d_call j_call
CSNRDLDTQYF TGCAGCAACCGGGACTTAGATACGCAGTATTTT TRBV29-1 11 large . TRBJ2-3
CASSLSIIGTSGGNYNEQFF TGTGCCAGCAGCTTGTCCATCATAGGGACTAGCGGGGGGAATTACAATGAGCAGTTCTTC TRBV7-3 20 many TRBD2 TRBJ2-1
CASSGGWRDSPLHF TGTGCCAGCAGCGGAGGGTGGAGGGATTCACCCCTCCACTTT TRBV7-3 14 many . TRBJ1-6
CASSRTSGLTNYEQYF TGTGCCAGCAGCCGGACTAGCGGGCTAACAAACTACGAGCAGTACTTC TRBV7-6 16 few TRBD2 TRBJ2-7
CASSLFSSVFRTANTEAFF TGTGCCAGCAGCTTATTTTCCAGCGTTTTCCGGACGGCGAACACTGAAGCTTTCTTT TRBV7-2 19 many . TRBJ1-1
CASSQVSEDTQYF TGCGCCAGCAGCCAGGTGTCGGAGGATACGCAGTATTTT TRBV4-1 13 many . TRBJ2-3
CASSRTPTGVNIQYF TGTGCCAGCAGCCGAACGCCTACAGGGGTTAACATTCAGTACTTC TRBV11-2 15 many TRBD1 TRBJ2-4
CASSGTAQETQYF TGCGCCAGCTCCGGGACAGCACAAGAGACCCAGTACTTC TRBV5-1 13 many TRBD1 TRBJ2-5
CASSPDRVRKNTEAFF TGTGCCAGCAGCCCCGACAGGGTGAGGAAGAACACTGAAGCTTTCTTT TRBV6-6 16 few TRBD1 TRBJ1-1
CASSLSGRGIVEQYF TGCGCCAGCAGCTTGTCCGGCCGGGGAATTGTCGAGCAGTACTTC TRBV5-1 15 many . TRBJ2-7
CSVDGQATLWEETQYF TGCAGCGTGGACGGACAGGCCACCCTATGGGAAGAGACCCAGTACTTC TRBV29-1 16 medium-sized TRBD1 TRBJ2-5
CASSPLAGGHDGELFF TGTGCCAGCAGCCCTTTAGCGGGGGGGCATGACGGGGAGCTGTTTTTT TRBV7-2 16 many TRBD2 TRBJ2-2
CSASGRAHTEAFF TGCAGTGCTAGTGGCAGAGCCCACACTGAAGCTTTCTTT TRBV20-1 13 many . TRBJ1-1
CASSANTRQGASGANVLTF TGTGCCAGCAGCGCGAATACCAGACAGGGAGCGTCTGGGGCCAACGTCCTGACTTTC TRBV9 19 many TRBD1 TRBJ2-6
CASSSWGANGAFF TGTGCCAGCAGTTCTTGGGGGGCAAATGGGGCTTTCTTT TRBV12-3/TRBV12-4 13 many . TRBJ1-1
CSAREPGRWAVNTEAFF TGCAGTGCTAGAGAACCCGGACGTTGGGCGGTGAACACTGAAGCTTTCTTT TRBV20-1 17 medium-sized . TRBJ1-1
CSARQGLAQETQYF TGCAGTGCTAGACAGGGGTTAGCTCAAGAGACCCAGTACTTC TRBV20-1 14 many . TRBJ2-5
CATSRRGTKNIQYF TGTGCCACCAGCAGGCGGGGGACAAAAAACATTCAGTACTTC TRBV15 14 medium-sized . TRBJ2-4
CASSLAPSRSSYNEQFF TGTGCCAGCAGCTTAGCCCCGAGCAGGAGCTCCTACAATGAGCAGTTCTTC TRBV7-2 17 medium-sized . TRBJ2-1
CASSLAGSGANVLTF TGTGCCAGCAGTTTAGCGGGATCAGGGGCCAACGTCCTGACTTTC TRBV27 15 many . TRBJ2-6
CATSRDRVDTQYF TGTGCCACCAGCAGAGATCGCGTAGATACGCAGTATTTT TRBV15 13 many . TRBJ2-3
CASSSDRALSNSPLHF TGTGCCAGCAGCTCCGACAGGGCACTATCTAATTCACCCCTCCACTTT TRBV7-2 16 medium-sized TRBD1 TRBJ1-6
CASSYCSGGDTDTQYF TGTGCCAGCAGTTACTGTAGCGGGGGCGACACAGATACGCAGTATTTT TRBV6-5 16 many TRBD2 TRBJ2-3
CASSLRLAGGPGQFF TGTGCCAGCAGCTTACGACTAGCGGGGGGGCCGGGGCAGTTCTTC TRBV5-6 15 many TRBD2 TRBJ2-1
CASSEYMGGVQETQYF TGTGCCAGCAGTGAATATATGGGAGGGGTCCAAGAGACCCAGTACTTC TRBV25-1 16 many TRBD2 TRBJ2-5
CAGSGPKSSGANVLTF TGTGCCGGGTCGGGCCCTAAGAGCTCTGGGGCCAACGTCCTGACTTTC TRBV6-6 16 medium-sized . TRBJ2-6
CSASPGAGRDEQFF TGCAGTGCTAGTCCCGGGGCGGGTCGCGATGAGCAGTTCTTC TRBV20-1 14 many . TRBJ2-1
CASSVVEGPEQYF TGTGCCAGCAGCGTAGTAGAGGGTCCGGAGCAGTACTTC TRBV9 13 many . TRBJ2-7
CSARDQGQGRRELFF TGCAGTGCTAGAGATCAAGGACAGGGGCGCCGGGAGCTGTTTTTT TRBV20-1 15 many TRBD1 TRBJ2-2
CASSQLPSNSYEQYF TGTGCCAGCAGCCAGTTACCGAGCAACTCCTACGAGCAGTACTTC TRBV14 15 many . TRBJ2-7
CASSSRADRNEKLFF TGCGCCAGCAGCTCCCGCGCGGACCGTAATGAAAAACTGTTTTTT TRBV4-3 15 medium-sized . TRBJ1-4
CASRRQAPGNTIYF TGTGCCAGCAGAAGACAGGCTCCTGGAAACACCATATATTTT TRBV2 14 many . TRBJ1-3
CASSLTQSGGASTDTQYF TGTGCCAGCAGCTTGACTCAGAGCGGGGGGGCTAGCACAGATACGCAGTATTTT TRBV7-2 18 medium-sized TRBD2 TRBJ2-3
CASSYSHRRSNEQFF TGTGCCAGCAGTTACTCGCACAGGCGATCCAATGAGCAGTTCTTC TRBV6-5 15 many . TRBJ2-1
CSARRPGTSGAAETQYF TGCAGTGCTAGAAGACCAGGGACTAGCGGGGCGGCAGAGACCCAGTACTTC TRBV20-1 17 many TRBD2 TRBJ2-5
CASRLRDRTTNSPLHF TGTGCCAGCAGACTCCGCGACAGGACCACAAATTCACCCCTCCACTTT TRBV12-3/TRBV12-4 16 few . TRBJ1-6
CAISTTGTNYGYTF TGTGCCATCAGTACGACAGGGACCAACTATGGCTACACCTTC TRBV10-3 14 . TRBD1 TRBJ1-2
CASSPKGLHRDTQYF TGTGCCAGCAGCCCAAAAGGGCTCCACAGAGATACGCAGTATTTT TRBV11-2 15 many . TRBJ2-3
CASSLSGTFNYGYNF TGTGCCAGCAGCTTATCCGGGACATTCAACTATGGCTACAACTTC TRBV7-3 15 . . TRBJ1-2
CASSSDRAYGYTF TGTGCCAGCAGCTCGGACAGGGCCTATGGCTACACCTTC TRBV7-2 13 many TRBD1 TRBJ1-2
CASSQGDRDTEAFF TGTGCCAGCAGCCAAGGGGACAGGGACACTGAAGCTTTCTTT TRBV4-2 14 many TRBD1 TRBJ1-1
CASSLLGGQGGRNEQFF TGTGCCAGCAGCTTATTAGGCGGACAGGGAGGGAGGAATGAGCAGTTCTTC TRBV11-1 17 few . TRBJ2-1
CASNVQLVGGANNEQFF TGTGCCAGTAATGTTCAACTGGTGGGGGGGGCCAACAATGAGCAGTTCTTC TRBV19 17 many . TRBJ2-1